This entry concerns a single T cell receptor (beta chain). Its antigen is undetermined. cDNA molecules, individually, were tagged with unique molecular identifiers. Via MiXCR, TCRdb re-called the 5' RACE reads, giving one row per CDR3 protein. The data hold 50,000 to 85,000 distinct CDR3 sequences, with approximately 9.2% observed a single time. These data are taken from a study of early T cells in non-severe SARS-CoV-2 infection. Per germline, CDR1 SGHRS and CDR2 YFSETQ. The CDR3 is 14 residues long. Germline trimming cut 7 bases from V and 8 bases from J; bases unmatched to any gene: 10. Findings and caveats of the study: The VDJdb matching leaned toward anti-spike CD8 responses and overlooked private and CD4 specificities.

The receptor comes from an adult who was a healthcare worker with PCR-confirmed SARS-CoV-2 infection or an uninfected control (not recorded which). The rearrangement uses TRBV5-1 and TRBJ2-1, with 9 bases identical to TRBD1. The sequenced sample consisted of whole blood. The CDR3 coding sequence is TGCGCCAGCTCCGGGACAGGGAGGGTGGATGAGCAGTTCTTC. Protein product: CASSGTGRVDEQFF.